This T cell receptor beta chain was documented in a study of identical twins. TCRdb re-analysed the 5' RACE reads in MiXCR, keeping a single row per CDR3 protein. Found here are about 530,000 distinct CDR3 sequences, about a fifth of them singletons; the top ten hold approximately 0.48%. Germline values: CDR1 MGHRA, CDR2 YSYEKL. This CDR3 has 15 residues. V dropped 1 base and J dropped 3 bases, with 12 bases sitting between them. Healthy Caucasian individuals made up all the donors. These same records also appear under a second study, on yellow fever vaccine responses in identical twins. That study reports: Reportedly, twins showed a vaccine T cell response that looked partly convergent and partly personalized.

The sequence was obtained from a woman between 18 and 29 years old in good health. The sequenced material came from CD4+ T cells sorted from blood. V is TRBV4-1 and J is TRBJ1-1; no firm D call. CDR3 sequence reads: CASSQGLVWDTEAFF. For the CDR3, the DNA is TGCGCCAGCAGCCAAGGATTGGTATGGGACACTGAAGCTTTCTTT.